This T cell receptor beta chain was obtained from a study of molecular identifiers for immune sequencing clone quantification. The germline V gene has CDR1 SGHDN and CDR2 FVKESK. This CDR3 is 13 amino acids long. V was trimmed by 5 bases and J by 1 base, leaving 5 bases between them. One entry per CDR3 protein, called by TCRdb with MiXCR from the PCR reads. The data hold over 85,000 distinct CDR3 sequences, with 21% observed a single time. This TCR was recovered from a human donor in good health. Some libraries in this study had Jurkat cell RNA spiked in. The specimen sequenced was naive CD8+ T cells from blood, with Jurkat cell RNA spiked in. Subset reported: FACS-sorted CD8+CD4-CCR7+CD45RA+ naive T cells. This chain joins TRBV14 and TRBJ2-2, with D uncertain. The CDR3 DNA is TGTGCCAGCAGCAGGGAGAACACCGGGGAGCTGTTTTTT. Translating it yields CASSRENTGELFF.